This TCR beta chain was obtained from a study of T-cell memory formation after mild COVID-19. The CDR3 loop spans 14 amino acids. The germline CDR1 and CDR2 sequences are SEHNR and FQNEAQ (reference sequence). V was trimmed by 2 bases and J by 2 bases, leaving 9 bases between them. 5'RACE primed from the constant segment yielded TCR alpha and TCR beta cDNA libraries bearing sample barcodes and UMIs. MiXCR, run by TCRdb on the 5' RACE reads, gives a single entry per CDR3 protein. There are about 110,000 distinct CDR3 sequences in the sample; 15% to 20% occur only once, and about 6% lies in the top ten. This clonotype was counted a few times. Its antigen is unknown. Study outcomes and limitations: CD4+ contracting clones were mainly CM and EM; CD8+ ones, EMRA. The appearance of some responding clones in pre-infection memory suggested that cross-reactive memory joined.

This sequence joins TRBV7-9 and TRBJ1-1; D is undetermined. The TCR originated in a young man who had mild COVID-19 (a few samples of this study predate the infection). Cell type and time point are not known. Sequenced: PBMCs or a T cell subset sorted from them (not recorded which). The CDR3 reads CASSLRATNTEAFF. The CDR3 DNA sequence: TGTGCCAGCAGCTTACGGGCGACCAACACTGAAGCTTTCTTT.